The clone carrying this T cell receptor beta chain was counted many times. These data originate in a study of T cells in Graves' hyperthyroidism and ophthalmopathy. The TCR beta CDR3 regions underwent amplification using RNA transcripts as the source. HTBI primers drove first-round RT-PCR of the TCR CDR3. Each CDR3 protein gets one entry after TCRdb re-called the multiplex PCR reads with MiXCR. The sample has about 690,000 distinct CDR3 sequences; roughly 17% are singletons. The CDR3 covers 17 residues. V was shortened by 3 bases and J by 4 bases, with 21 bases between the two germline ends. This sequence joins TRBV12-3 or TRBV12-4 and TRBJ1-1; TRBD1 might be the D (5 bases). Sequenced input: blood. The receptor was derived from a man aged 50 or older with Graves' hyperthyroidism. CDR3 protein: CASSLSNPGLSSTEAFF. Written as DNA, the CDR3 is TGTGCCAGCAGTTTGTCCAATCCGGGGCTATCCTCCACTGAAGCTTTCTTT.